This T cell receptor (beta chain) stems from a study of T cell repertoires in cytomegalovirus infection. About the research overall: An indication of both CMV infection and matching HLA type came from public TCR beta signatures. Study observations and caveats: CMV carriers having the relevant HLA were flagged by cumulative public TCR beta family frequency.

MiXCR, applied by TCRdb to the reads, yields one record per CDR3 protein. Of about 920,000 distinct CDR3 sequences in the sample, less than 35% were seen once. A remark on this clonotype: What it binds is unknown.

CDR3 length: 13 amino acids. V lost 0 bases to trimming and J lost 2 bases, with 5 bases between them. CDR1 is ENHRY, CDR2 SYGVKD, per germline. The receptor was derived from a human donor in good health (CMV status not recorded). Some clones in this sample may be carry-over from other donors' samples. Sequenced material: cultured CD8+ T cells from PBMCs, taken from culture after CMV antigen stimulation. The chain joins TRBV10-3 to TRBJ2-7, with unresolved D. CDR3 protein: CAISESDPYEQYV. CDR3 in DNA: TGTGCCATCAGTGAGTCGGACCCCTACGAGCAGTACGTC.